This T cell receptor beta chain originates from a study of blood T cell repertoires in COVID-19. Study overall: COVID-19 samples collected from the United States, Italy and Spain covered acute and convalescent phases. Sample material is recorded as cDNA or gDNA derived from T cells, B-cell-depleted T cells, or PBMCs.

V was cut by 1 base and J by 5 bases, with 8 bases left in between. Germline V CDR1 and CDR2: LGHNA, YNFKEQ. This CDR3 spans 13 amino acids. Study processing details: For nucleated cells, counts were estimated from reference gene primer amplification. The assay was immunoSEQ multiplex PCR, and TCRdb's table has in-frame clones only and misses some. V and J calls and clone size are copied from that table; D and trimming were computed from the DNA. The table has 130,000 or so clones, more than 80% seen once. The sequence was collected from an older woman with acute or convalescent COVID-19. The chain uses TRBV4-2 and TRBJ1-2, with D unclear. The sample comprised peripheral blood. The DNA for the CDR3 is TGTGCCAGCAGCCAAGGTTACGGTTATGGCTACACCTTC. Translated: CASSQGYGYGYTF.